The 26 T cell receptor beta chains given below trace back to one sample, sequenced in a study of shared clonotypes between healthy human individuals. Clones were sequenced by immunoSEQ multiplex PCR, and TCRdb holds only the in-frame ones, with some missing. The table has 780,000 or so clones, roughly 72% seen once. Sequenced: memory CD4+ T cells sorted from blood. Subset noted: CD45RA-negative fraction. The receptor source for this set is a woman aged 30 to 39 in good health.

This chain links TRBV5-6 with TRBJ1-2; 7 bases map to TRBD1. Trimming removed 4 bases from V and 5 bases from J; junction bases left unmatched: 5. CDR1 and CDR2 (germline): SGHDT, YYEEEE. This CDR3 is 13 amino acids long. As DNA, the CDR3 is TGTGCCAGCAGCAGGGACAGAACTTATGGCTACACCTTC. Its translation: CASSRDRTYGYTF.

The rearrangement links TRBV10-2 to TRBJ2-6, with no clear D. V was shortened by 3 bases and J by 2 bases, with 2 bases between the two germline ends. The CDR3 is 13 amino acids. Germline V lookup: CDR1 WSHSY, CDR2 SAAADI. DNA of the CDR3: TGCGCCAGCAGTGATCCTGGGGCCAACGTCCTGACTTTC. Translated, it gives CASSDPGANVLTF.

This clone appeared a single time. The CDR3 protein is CSVAWGSNYGYTF. CDR3 DNA: TGCAGCGTAGCTTGGGGGTCCAACTATGGCTACACCTTC. The rearrangement uses TRBV29-1 and TRBJ1-2; D may be TRBD1 (5 bases). The V and J ends lost 6 bases and 2 bases respectively, with 13 bases between them. In germline, CDR1 is SQVTM, CDR2 ANQGSEA. The CDR3 length is 13 residues.

This clone has only one observation. The chain combines TRBV6-1 with TRBJ2-3; tentative D call: TRBD2 (7 bases). The V end lost 10 bases, the J end lost 5 bases, and 19 bases lay between the germline ends. CDR1 and CDR2 (germline): MNHNS, SASEGT. This CDR3 region has 14 residues. CDR3 protein: CATAGGRDLDTQYF. In DNA, the CDR3 is TGTGCCACCGCCGGGGGGCGGGACTTAGATACGCAGTATTTT.

V and J are TRBV27 and TRBJ1-2; tentatively, D is TRBD1 (5 bases). V lost 9 bases, J lost 6 bases, and 20 bases lay in between. CDR1 is MNHEY and CDR2 is SMNVEV in the germline V gene (reference sequence). The CDR3 is made up of 14 amino acids. The CDR3 coding sequence is TGTGCCAGTAGTCGGAATTTAGGGGTGGATGGCTACACCTTC. Its translation: CASSRNLGVDGYTF.

This clone was counted a single time. The CDR3 nucleotides are TGTGCCAGCAGCCCGTGGACTAGCGGGAGAGGCACAGATACGCAGTATTTT. This gives the protein CASSPWTSGRGTDTQYF. The chain combines TRBV14 with TRBJ2-3; 13 bases agree with TRBD2. With 4 bases clipped from V and 1 base from J, the junction kept 5 bases outside the gene matches. The CDR3 has 17 residues. Looked up from germline, CDR1 is SGHDN and CDR2 is FVKESK. Based on the CDR3 plus reference TRBV14 and TRBJ2-3, the full variable domain is EAGVTQFPSHSVIEKGQTVTLRCDPISGHDNLYWYRRVMGKEIKFLLHFVKESKQDESGMPNNRFLAERTGGTYSTLKVQPAELEDSGVYFCASSPWTSGRGTDTQYFGPGTRLTVL.

The rearrangement uses TRBV6-5 and TRBJ2-1; D unresolved. CDR1 and CDR2 from the germline V gene are MNHEY and SVGAGI. This CDR3 region has 11 residues. CDR3 sequence (DNA): TGTGCGGCTCGGTCCTACAATGAGCAGTTCTTC. Its translation is CAARSYNEQFF.

This clone has more than one count but fewer than ten. V gene TRBV5-1 combines with J gene TRBJ1-2; 7 nucleotides line up with TRBD1. In germline, CDR1 is SGHRS, CDR2 YFSETQ. The CDR3 has 14 amino acids. J lost 4 bases, V lost 4 bases, and 7 bases had no gene match. The CDR3 DNA reads TGCGCCAGCAGCATCGACAGGGCCGTCTATGGCTACACCTTC. Translation: CASSIDRAVYGYTF.

V and J are TRBV10-3 and TRBJ1-3; 7 nucleotides match TRBD1. The CDR3 consists of 16 residues. Germline trimming cut 10 bases from V and 2 bases from J; bases unmatched to any gene: 14. Germline V CDR1 and CDR2: ENHRY, SYGVKD. The CDR3 spells CASRLKSGGTGNTIYF. CDR3 nucleotides: TGTGCCAGCAGGTTGAAATCAGGGGGAACTGGAAACACCATATATTTT.

This chain uses TRBV7-3 with TRBJ2-3; 11 bases line up with TRBD2. The CDR3 contains 15 residues. Unmatched junction bases numbered 4, after V lost 2 bases and J lost 6 bases. Germline V lookup: CDR1 SGHTA, CDR2 FQGTGA. The CDR3 loop is CASSLGGTSGDTQYF. CDR3 DNA: TGTGCCAGCAGCTTAGGGGGGACTAGCGGCGATACGCAGTATTTT.

The chain joins TRBV5-1 to TRBJ2-7, with D perhaps matching TRBD1 (6 bases). Germline-derived CDR1 and CDR2 are SGHRS and YFSETQ. V was cut by 2 bases and J by 5 bases, with 14 bases left in between. The CDR3 consists of 14 residues. The CDR3 loop reads CASSFGTHRDEQYF. CDR3 in DNA: TGCGCCAGCAGCTTTGGGACACACCGAGACGAGCAGTACTTC. Looking up the rest from reference TRBV5-1 and TRBJ2-7 gives the full variable domain: KAGVTQTPRYLIKTRGQQVTLSCSPISGHRSVSWYQQTPGQGLQFLFEYFSETQRNKGNFPGRFSGRQFSNSRSEMNVSTLELGDSALYLCASSFGTHRDEQYFGPGTRLTVT.

The chain uses TRBV7-9 and TRBJ2-7, with 7 bases aligning to TRBD1. After removal of 1 base from V and 6 bases from J, the junction contained 6 bases not matched to a gene. The germline V gene has CDR1 SEHNR and CDR2 FQNEAQ (reference sequence). The CDR3 runs 14 residues. Here the CDR3 DNA reads TGTGCCAGCAGCTTAGTCAGGGGGAAAGGCGAGCAGTACTTC. Protein product: CASSLVRGKGEQYF.

The chain employs TRBV15 and TRBJ2-1; D perhaps matches TRBD2 (5 bases). Looked up from germline, CDR1 is LNHNV and CDR2 is YYDKDF (reference sequence). This CDR3 region has 16 residues. V was pared by 0 bases and J by 0 bases, with 9 bases between. This CDR3 is CATSRDPGSSYNEQFF. CDR3 DNA: TGTGCCACCAGCAGAGATCCGGGGAGCTCCTACAATGAGCAGTTCTTC.

The V call is TRBV25-1, the J call TRBJ2-4; the match to TRBD1 covers 10 bases. Trimming cost V 2 bases and J 5 bases; bases outside gene matches: 6. The CDR3 runs 16 residues. Germline loops: CDR1 MGHDK, CDR2 SYGVNS. Here the CDR3 reads CASSELSGTGENIQYF. The CDR3 DNA follows: TGTGCCAGCAGTGAACTGTCCGGGACAGGGGAAAACATTCAGTACTTC.

The gene calls are TRBV7-9 and TRBJ2-2, with 10 bases identical to TRBD2. J gave up 7 bases and V 4 bases, and 9 bases lay outside the gene matches. CDR3 length: 16 amino acids. Germline loops: CDR1 SEHNR, CDR2 FQNEAQ (reference sequence). CDR3 sequence reads: CASSSASGSEVGELFF. In nucleotides, the CDR3 is TGTGCCAGCAGCTCGGCTAGCGGGAGCGAGGTCGGGGAGCTGTTTTTT.

The CDR3 DNA follows: TGTGCCAGCAGCTTAGTCCCAGGGGGCAACTATGGCTACACCTTC. This gives the protein CASSLVPGGNYGYTF. The rearrangement links TRBV11-2 to TRBJ1-2; TRBD1 aligns across 8 bases. The CDR3 has 15 residues. V dropped 1 base and J dropped 2; count of bases not matched to a gene: 3. Germline CDR1 is SGHAT and CDR2 is FQNNGV.

This clone was counted between two and nine times. This chain connects TRBV28 to TRBJ1-2; D might be TRBD1 (6 bases). Trimming removed 6 bases at V and 4 bases at J, with 12 bases between. The germline CDR1 and CDR2 sequences are MDHEN and SYDVKM. CDR3 length: 13 amino acids. The CDR3 loop reads CASSSGDGYGYTF. For the CDR3, the DNA is TGTGCCAGCAGCTCAGGGGATGGCTATGGCTACACCTTC.

This clone was observed once. The chain joins TRBV5-5 to TRBJ2-1; unclear D gene. The CDR3 runs 11 residues. The V end lost 0 bases, the J end lost 11 bases, and 6 bases lay between the germline ends. Germline V gene data show CDR1 as SGHKS and CDR2 as YYEKEE (reference sequence). The CDR3 sequence is CASSLGSKQFF. The DNA of the CDR3 is TGTGCCAGCAGCTTGGGGTCAAAGCAGTTCTTC.

CDR3 loop: CASSARRGPNEKLFF. The CDR3 DNA follows: TGTGCCAGCAGTGCCCGTAGGGGGCCGAATGAAAAACTGTTTTTT. The chain is built from TRBV2 and TRBJ1-4; 7 bases agree with TRBD1. The ends lost 4 bases at V and 5 bases at J; junction bases unmatched: 7. Germline V lookup: CDR1 SNHLY, CDR2 FYNNEI. The CDR3 is 15 amino acids.

The chain recombines TRBV4-1 with TRBJ2-3; 14 bases are shared with TRBD2. Germline CDR1 is MGHRA and CDR2 is YSYEKL. The junction had 9 bases not matched to a gene; V was cut back by 0 bases and J by 4 bases. The CDR3 length is 19 residues. The CDR3 DNA follows: TGCGCCAGCAGCCAAGATTATCGACTAGCGGGAGGGAATCCAGATACGCAGTATTTT. Its translation: CASSQDYRLAGGNPDTQYF.

The chain combines TRBV13 with TRBJ2-1, with 9 bases aligning to TRBD2. From germline, CDR1 is PRHDT and CDR2 FYEKMQ (reference sequence). The V and J ends lost 3 bases and 7 bases, in that order; junction bases with no gene match: 16. The CDR3 length is 18 residues. The CDR3 DNA reads TGTGCCAGCAGCTTCCCCCCGCTAGCGGGAACGTACTTGAATGAGCAGTTCTTC. Its protein is CASSFPPLAGTYLNEQFF.

The V call is TRBV4-1, the J call TRBJ2-7; 8 bases match TRBD2. The CDR3 runs 15 residues. V lost 3 bases and J lost 3; bases outside the gene matches: 7. Germline V gene lookup returns CDR1 MGHRA and CDR2 YSYEKL. The CDR3 loop reads CASSQKREFIYEQYF. The CDR3 DNA reads TGCGCCAGCAGCCAGAAGCGGGAGTTCATCTACGAGCAGTACTTC.

The genes are TRBV19 and TRBJ1-1; possible D gene TRBD1, 5 bases. Deletions cut 6 bases from V and 1 base from J, with 9 bases between. Looked up from germline, CDR1 is LNHDA and CDR2 is SQIVND (reference sequence). This CDR3 region has 13 residues. CDR3 loop: CASSGTANTEAFF. The CDR3 DNA reads TGTGCCAGTAGCGGGACCGCGAACACTGAAGCTTTCTTT. Full variable domain (rest looked up from reference TRBV19 and TRBJ1-1): DGGITQSPKYLFRKEGQNVTLSCEQNLNHDAMYWYRQDPGQGLRLIYYSQIVNDFQKGDIAEGYSVSREKKESFPLTVTSAQKNPTAFYLCASSGTANTEAFFGQGTRLTVV.

The rearrangement joins TRBV30 to TRBJ1-4; no clear D. Trimming cost V 1 base and J 8 bases, with 11 bases left between them. The CDR3 totals 13 residues. Per germline, CDR1 GTSNPN and CDR2 SVGIG (reference sequence). As DNA, the CDR3 is TGTGCCTGGAGTGGCTCCGGGTCCGAAAAACTGTTTTTT. Translation gives CAWSGSGSEKLFF.

This clone was counted a single time. The genes are TRBV13 and TRBJ2-7; the D gene is possibly TRBD2 (6 bases). The V end was cut by 5 bases, the J end by 2 bases, with 16 bases between. The germline gives CDR1 PRHDT, CDR2 FYEKMQ (reference sequence). The CDR3 is 15 amino acids. CDR3 DNA sequence: TGTGCCAGCAGCCCCATTGGGGCGGGAACCTACGAGCAGTACTTC. Its protein product is CASSPIGAGTYEQYF.

The rearrangement joins TRBV29-1 to TRBJ2-7, with 11 positions matching TRBD2. Germline CDR1 and CDR2: SQVTM and ANQGSEA. J gave up 2 bases and V 6 bases, and 6 bases lay outside the gene matches. The CDR3 length is 14 residues. CDR3 sequence: CSVGGLAETYEQYF. DNA of the CDR3: TGCAGCGTAGGGGGACTAGCGGAAACCTACGAGCAGTACTTC.